Below, 11 T cell receptor beta chains from the same sample are listed, as sequenced in a study of blood T cells in healthy people across ages. Sample-barcoded 5' priming and a J-beta primer mix drove a second PCR of 7 to 11 cycles. TCRdb used MiXCR to reprocess the 5' RACE reads, holding one entry per CDR3 protein. The table has more than 1,400,000 distinct CDR3 sequences, 42% seen once. Sequencing input: blood. These receptors were taken from a woman between 18 and 29 years old in good health.

The chain has TRBV20-1 and TRBJ2-5; the D is unclear. Germline V gene lookup returns CDR1 DFQATT and CDR2 SNEGSKA (reference sequence). CDR3 length equals 13 residues. Trimming shortened V by 5 bases and J by 5 bases, and 15 bases separated the two germline ends. The CDR3 sequence is CSALTGRWETQYF. In DNA, the CDR3 is TGCAGTGCTCTCACCGGGCGATGGGAGACCCAGTACTTC.

The chain recombines TRBV5-1 with TRBJ2-1; 10 bases agree with TRBD2. CDR3 length: 13 amino acids. Germline loops: CDR1 SGHRS, CDR2 YFSETQ. The V and J ends lost 6 bases and 9 bases, in that order; junction bases with no gene match: 6. This CDR3 reads CASNVAGGSEQFF. In DNA form, the CDR3 reads TGCGCCAGCAATGTAGCGGGGGGAAGTGAGCAGTTCTTC.

The chain combines TRBV28 with TRBJ2-7, with TRBD1 matching 7 bases. This CDR3 has 14 amino acids. CDR1 is MDHEN, CDR2 SYDVKM, per germline. The V gene end was trimmed by 8 bases and the J gene end by 2 bases; junction bases not matched to a gene: 9. This chain's CDR3 is CASLSPGQPYEQYF. The CDR3 DNA reads as TGTGCCAGCCTCTCCCCGGGACAGCCCTACGAGCAGTACTTC.

This clonotype has more than one count but fewer than ten. The chain links TRBV28 to TRBJ2-3, with D hard to call. Germline V gene data show CDR1 as MDHEN and CDR2 as SYDVKM. CDR3 length: 19 amino acids. V lost 4 bases, J lost 4 bases, and 27 bases lay in between. CDR3 DNA: TGTGCCAGCAGTTCGCTACATCCAACTCGGCGGACCCGTCCAGATACGCAGTATTTT. Translated: CASSSLHPTRRTRPDTQYF.

The chain uses TRBV13 and TRBJ2-1; 11 bases are shared with TRBD2. V lost 2 bases, J lost 1 base, and 7 bases stayed unmatched. The CDR3 has 18 amino acids. The germline gives CDR1 PRHDT, CDR2 FYEKMQ (reference sequence). The CDR3 loop is CASSLLAGGGLSYNEQFF. CDR3 bases: TGTGCCAGCAGCTTACTAGCGGGAGGTGGTTTGTCCTACAATGAGCAGTTCTTC. Full variable domain (remainder filled in from reference TRBV13 and TRBJ2-1): AAGVIQSPRHLIKEKRETATLKCYPIPRHDTVYWYQQGPGQDPQFLISFYEKMQSDKGSIPDRFSAQQFSDYHSELNMSSLELGDSALYFCASSLLAGGGLSYNEQFFGPGTRLTVL.

The gene calls are TRBV29-1 and TRBJ2-5; 8 bases agree with TRBD2. V shed 0 bases, J shed 0 bases, and the junction held 9 bases outside the gene matches. Germline V gene sequence: CDR1 SQVTM, CDR2 ANQGSEA. There are 17 residues in the CDR3. In nucleotides, the CDR3 is TGCAGCGTTGAAGATCGCCCTAGCGGGCGGTACCAAGAGACCCAGTACTTC. Its translation: CSVEDRPSGRYQETQYF.

This clonotype has just a few counts. The V call is TRBV28, the J call TRBJ2-7; D is possibly TRBD1 (5 bases). There are 15 residues in the CDR3. The germline V gene has CDR1 MDHEN and CDR2 SYDVKM. V gave up 5 bases and J gave up 0 bases, with 14 bases separating them. CDR3 amino acids: CASSPGRARSYEQYF. The CDR3 nucleotides read TGTGCCAGCAGTCCCGGCAGGGCCCGCTCCTACGAGCAGTACTTC.

In regard to this clonotype: Compared with germline, one end of the junction differs, possibly owing to a read error. The chain is built from TRBV25-1 and TRBJ1-6; unclear D gene. This CDR3 comprises 13 residues. Germline V CDR1 and CDR2: MGHDK, SYGVNS. The chain's CDR3 is CAGSESGNSPLHF. CDR3 nucleotides: TGTGCCGGCAGTGAATCCGGTAATTCACCCCTCCACTTT.

V usage is TRBV7-8 and J usage is TRBJ1-4; D possibly corresponds to TRBD1 (5 bases). V gave up 2 bases and J gave up 4 bases, with 11 bases separating them. The CDR3 spans 15 residues. The germline V gene has CDR1 SGHVS and CDR2 FQNEAQ. In DNA form, the CDR3 reads TGTGCCAGCAGCTTATGGCAGGGAAGTAATGAAAAACTGTTTTTT. Its protein product is CASSLWQGSNEKLFF.

In its sample, this clonotype was seen a few times. This chain uses TRBV5-1 with TRBJ2-5; 7 nucleotides agree with TRBD1. The length of the CDR3 is 16 residues. Trimming took 5 bases from V and 5 from J; bases not matched to a gene: 15. Looked up from germline, CDR1 is SGHRS and CDR2 is YFSETQ. The CDR3 bases are TGCGCCAGCAGACAACACGGACAGGACCCGGTTGAGACCCAGTACTTC. Protein: CASRQHGQDPVETQYF.

The V call is TRBV5-1, the J call TRBJ2-7; D gene ambiguous. Germline assignment: CDR1 SGHRS and CDR2 YFSETQ. Between the trimmed V and J ends, which lost 3 bases and 7 bases, there was a span of 20 bases. There are 15 residues in the CDR3. CDR3 amino acids: CASSWVVAVGDEQYF. The CDR3 nucleotides are TGCGCCAGCAGCTGGGTAGTGGCGGTCGGCGATGAGCAGTACTTC.